The 18 T cell receptor beta chains presented below share a single source sample, sequenced in a study of blood T cell repertoires in COVID-19. The table came from immunoSEQ multiplex PCR; TCRdb's copy has only in-frame clones and leaves some out. This sample carries roughly 250,000 clones, around 82% of them seen once, and the ten largest clones take approximately 4%. Source material: PBMCs or T cells enriched from blood (not recorded which). These receptors came from a woman aged 40-49 years who had been exposed to COVID-19.

The chain joins TRBV6-6 to TRBJ1-6; 9 nucleotides line up with TRBD1. This CDR3 is built from 15 residues. Germline CDR1 MNHNY, CDR2 SVGAGI (reference sequence). V was clipped by 2 bases and J by 10 bases; unmatched bases: 6. The CDR3 DNA follows: TGTGCCAGCAGTTACGTGGACAGGGGAGAGTCACCCCTCCACTTT. This encodes CASSYVDRGESPLHF.

The V and J genes are TRBV27 and TRBJ1-2; 7 bases fit TRBD1. Germline V gene sequence: CDR1 MNHEY, CDR2 SMNVEV (reference sequence). With V trimmed by 3 bases and J by 6 bases, 10 bases remained unmatched. This CDR3 is built from 15 residues. Here the CDR3 DNA reads TGTGCCAGCAGTTTTGAGGGGGCGCAACCCCATGGCTACACCTTC. Translated, it gives CASSFEGAQPHGYTF.

The V and J genes are TRBV30 and TRBJ2-7; D perhaps matches TRBD2 (7 bases). V was pared by 3 bases and J by 6 bases, with 9 bases between. Germline V gene data show CDR1 as GTSNPN and CDR2 as SVGIG (reference sequence). This CDR3 region has 11 residues. In DNA, the CDR3 is TGTGCCTGGAGAAGGGGGGGCGAGCAGTACTTC. As protein: CAWRRGGEQYF.

This clone was detected only once. The chain has TRBV7-8 and TRBJ2-5, with a weak D call TRBD2 (5 bases). The germline V and J ends were trimmed by 5 bases and 2 bases, with 18 bases remaining between them. The germline gives CDR1 SGHVS, CDR2 FQNEAQ. The length of the CDR3 is 16 residues. The CDR3 DNA follows: TGTGCCAGCAGCAGTCAGGAAGGAGGCGGGCAAGAGACCCAGTACTTC. Protein product: CASSSQEGGGQETQYF.

V and J are TRBV3-1 (or the pseudogene TRBV3-2) and TRBJ1-2; TRBD1 aligns across 12 bases. Germline V gives CDR1 LGHDT, CDR2 YNNKEL (reference sequence). J gave up 7 bases and V 3 bases, and 3 bases lay outside the gene matches. The CDR3 is 14 residues long. The DNA of the CDR3 is TGTGCCAGCAGCCAGGGACAGGGGGCGGTTGGCTACACCTTC. Amino acid sequence: CASSQGQGAVGYTF.

Only one count was recorded for this clone. This chain joins TRBV7-8 and TRBJ1-4, with D possibly TRBD1 on 6 matching bases. Germline CDR1 is SGHVS and CDR2 is FQNEAQ. The CDR3 spans 17 residues. Trimming cost V 2 bases and J 7 bases, with 20 bases left between them. The DNA of the CDR3 is TGTGCCAGCAGCTTAAATTACGTAGTTCTCAGGGGTGAAAAACTGTTTTTT. It encodes CASSLNYVVLRGEKLFF. Full variable domain (missing parts from reference TRBV7-8 and TRBJ1-4): GAGVSQSPRYKVAKRGQDVALRCDPISGHVSLFWYQQALGQGPEFLTYFQNEAQLDKSGLPSDRFFAERPEGSVSTLKIQRTQQEDSAVYLCASSLNYVVLRGEKLFFGSGTQLSVL.

This chain links TRBV3-1 (or the pseudogene TRBV3-2) with TRBJ1-2, with D unresolved. Germline V gene sequence: CDR1 LGHDT, CDR2 YNNKEL (reference sequence). This CDR3 region has 12 residues. V was clipped by 2 bases and J by 7 bases, with 8 bases between them. The CDR3 nucleotides read TGTGCCAGCAGCCAACCAGGTCGTGGCTACACCTTC. Translating gives CASSQPGRGYTF.

The chain is built from TRBV14 and TRBJ1-2; 9 nucleotides line up with TRBD1. With V trimmed by 1 base and J by 11 bases, 8 bases remained unmatched. The CDR3 sequence is 14 residues long. In germline, CDR1 is SGHDN, CDR2 FVKESK. CDR3 in amino acids: CASSQVIGTGQYTF. The CDR3 bases are TGTGCCAGCAGCCAAGTCATCGGGACAGGGCAGTACACCTTC.

The chain combines TRBV19 with TRBJ2-3; 9 nucleotides agree with TRBD2. The CDR3 sequence is 18 residues long. Germline-derived CDR1 and CDR2 are LNHDA and SQIVND (reference sequence). V lost 4 bases, J lost 1 base, and 12 bases stayed unmatched. The CDR3 bases are TGTGCCAGTAGTACAACAGCCCCAATAGCGGGGGGCACAGATACGCAGTATTTT. This encodes CASSTTAPIAGGTDTQYF.

The rearrangement joins TRBV28 to TRBJ1-4; D is perhaps TRBD1 (5 bases). The CDR3 covers 14 residues. Trimming stripped 2 bases from V and 6 bases from J, with 10 bases between. CDR1 and CDR2 (germline): MDHEN, SYDVKM. CDR3 DNA: TGTGCCAGCAGTTTAGGGCGGACACATGAAAAACTGTTTTTT. This gives the protein CASSLGRTHEKLFF.

The rearrangement links TRBV5-1 to TRBJ2-5; TRBD2 matches 8 bases. Germline CDR1 SGHRS, CDR2 YFSETQ. The V gene end was trimmed by 4 bases and the J gene end by 3 bases; junction bases not matched to a gene: 5. The CDR3 is made up of 14 amino acids. CDR3 region: CASSTGAGEETQYF. The CDR3 bases are TGCGCCAGCAGCACGGGAGCGGGGGAAGAGACCCAGTACTTC.

The chain recombines TRBV7-9 with TRBJ2-1, with 7 positions matching TRBD1. The CDR3 runs 14 residues. V trimming: 4 bases; J trimming: 8 bases; junction bases outside the gene matches: 8. Germline V CDR1 and CDR2: SEHNR, FQNEAQ (reference sequence). CDR3 bases: TGTGCCAGCAGCTGGGACAGCGGTGAGGATGAGCAGTTCTTC. Its protein product is CASSWDSGEDEQFF.

The chain is built from TRBV29-1 and TRBJ1-2; D is unclear. Germline CDR1 and CDR2: SQVTM and ANQGSEA. This CDR3 is 11 amino acids long. With 7 bases removed from V and 4 bases from J, the gap between germline ends came to 10 bases. CDR3 DNA sequence: TGCAGCGGCAATTCAGGCTATGGCTACACCTTC. Amino acids: CSGNSGYGYTF.

About this clone itself: Other DNA sequences in the same sample also yield this CDR3. The chain uses TRBV6-5 and TRBJ1-1, with D perhaps TRBD1 (5 bases). Trimming took off 6 bases at V and 1 base at J, with 9 bases between the two ends. The CDR3 contains 13 residues. Germline loops: CDR1 MNHEY, CDR2 SVGAGI. The CDR3 DNA is TGTGCCAGCAGCGTCGGACAGAACACTGAAGCTTTCTTT. This codes for CASSVGQNTEAFF.

J is TRBJ1-5 and V is TRBV7-6; tentatively, D is TRBD1 (6 bases). Germline CDR1 is SGHVS and CDR2 is FNYEAQ. V was shortened by 1 base and J by 4 bases, with 14 bases between the two germline ends. The CDR3 loop spans 16 amino acids. CDR3 protein: CASSLEGGTLNQPQHF. CDR3 bases: TGTGCCAGCAGCTTAGAGGGGGGGACACTGAATCAGCCCCAGCATTTT.

This chain connects TRBV2 to TRBJ1-3; 7 bases match TRBD1. V trimming: 5 bases; J trimming: 0 bases; junction bases outside the gene matches: 1. CDR1 is SNHLY and CDR2 is FYNNEI in the germline V gene. The CDR3 covers 14 residues. CDR3 coding DNA: TGTGCCAGCAGTAAGGGGGCCTCTGGAAACACCATATATTTT. Translated, it gives CASSKGASGNTIYF.

DNA for the CDR3: TGTGCCAGCAGCCAAGAAGCGGGGGGGGAGACCCAGTACTTC. Translated: CASSQEAGGETQYF. The chain is built from TRBV3-1 (or the pseudogene TRBV3-2) and TRBJ2-5; 10 bases align to TRBD2. The junction had 0 bases not matched to a gene; V was cut back by 0 bases and J by 5 bases. The length of the CDR3 is 14 residues. Looked up from germline, CDR1 is LGHDT and CDR2 is YNNKEL (reference sequence).

The chain uses TRBV7-2 and TRBJ2-1, with 7 bases identical to TRBD2. The CDR3 extends over 15 amino acids. With 3 bases clipped from V and 4 bases from J, the junction kept 6 bases outside the gene matches. Germline values: CDR1 SGHTA, CDR2 FQGNSA. CDR3 DNA: TGTGCCAGCAGCTTCCGCCTAGCGGATTACAATGAGCAGTTCTTC. Protein product: CASSFRLADYNEQFF.